This T cell receptor beta chain came from a study of immune cell composition in non-small cell lung cancer. Study-wide context: Tumours were mainly lung adenocarcinoma or squamous cell carcinoma.

Produced via immunoSEQ multiplex PCR; TCRdb's table is partial and in-frame only. The sample includes 10,000 or so clones, about 80% of them seen just once. The V end was cut by 5 bases, the J end by 3 bases, with 13 bases between. The length of the CDR3 is 14 residues. Germline CDR1 reads LNHDA; CDR2 reads SQIVND (reference sequence). General study points: Lung adenocarcinomas had lower top 10 clone scores and clonality than squamous tumours. Tumour TCR-beta clonality was not significantly tied to smoking pack-years. Roughly 80% of squamous and about 31% of adenocarcinoma cases had tumour-associated clones >0.5%.

By sample fraction, this clone is medium-sized. What it recognizes is unknown. Sequenced: lung tumor tissue. This sequence joins TRBV19 and TRBJ1-1; possibly TRBD1 for D (6 bases). The sequence derives from a human donor with non-small cell lung cancer. CDR3 sequence reads: CASSWGRGYTEAFF. The DNA of the CDR3 is TGTGCCAGTAGTTGGGGGCGAGGGTACACTGAAGCTTTCTTT.